The 5 T cell receptor beta chains below come from one sample, sequenced in a study of blood T cell repertoires in COVID-19. This table comes from immunoSEQ multiplex PCR, and its TCRdb copy is limited to in-frame clones, with some not included. Of around 250,000 clones in the sample, 84% were seen once. The sample was peripheral blood. The receptors come from a woman in her forties who had recovered from COVID-19.

The rearrangement links TRBV5-6 to TRBJ1-2; D ambiguous. Between the trimmed V and J ends, which lost 1 base and 8 bases, there was a span of 12 bases. CDR1 and CDR2 from the germline V gene are SGHDT and YYEEEE. The CDR3 has 13 amino acids. This CDR3 reads CASSLILGGGYTF. Written as DNA, the CDR3 is TGTGCCAGCAGCTTGATTCTGGGAGGCGGCTACACCTTC.

V is TRBV28 and J is TRBJ2-2; 13 bases are a match to TRBD2. Germline V gives CDR1 MDHEN, CDR2 SYDVKM. The CDR3 length is 16 residues. Unmatched junction bases numbered 1, after V lost 2 bases and J lost 4 bases. The chain's CDR3 is CASSLGLAGATGELFF. CDR3 in DNA: TGTGCCAGCAGTTTAGGACTAGCGGGGGCCACCGGGGAGCTGTTTTTT.

The DNA for the CDR3 is TGTGCCAGCTCGGGGGGCTACGGTCAGCCCCAGCATTTT. This gives the protein CASSGGYGQPQHF. The chain uses TRBV6-5 and TRBJ1-5; D perhaps matches TRBD1 (6 bases). The CDR3 has 13 amino acids. V was shortened by 8 bases and J by 6 bases, with 14 bases between the two germline ends. The germline CDR1 and CDR2 sequences are MNHEY and SVGAGI.

This clone was counted a single time. The chain couples TRBV28 to TRBJ2-5, with 8 nucleotides matching TRBD1. CDR3 length equals 15 residues. V dropped 1 base and J dropped 4; count of bases not matched to a gene: 5. From germline, CDR1 is MDHEN and CDR2 SYDVKM. The CDR3, as DNA: TGTGCCAGCAGTTTATACAGGGGGACGGGAGAGACCCAGTACTTC. Translation: CASSLYRGTGETQYF.

The chain couples TRBV2 to TRBJ2-7, with TRBD1 identical over 8 bases. Germline V lookup: CDR1 SNHLY, CDR2 FYNNEI. The J segment lost 3 bases and the V segment lost 8 bases, leaving 6 bases of the junction unmatched. The CDR3 is made up of 13 amino acids. CDR3 in amino acids: CASGGQDYYEQYF. CDR3 sequence (DNA): TGTGCCAGCGGGGGACAGGATTACTACGAGCAGTACTTC.